This TCR beta chain came from a study of shared clonotypes between healthy human individuals (dated by TCRdb to about 2020). A note on the overall study: The cohort included three men and a couple of women between 18 and 49 years of age. For each donor, CD4 naive and CD4 memory were each given three plates, CD8 naive was given two plates, and CD8 memory was given one plate. To estimate repertoire size and how much clonotypes are shared between individuals, the study performed deep sequencing of blood TCR repertoires from roughly five healthy adults. To increase sequencing depth and limit assay-specific biases, different laboratories used diverse techniques to prepare libraries and sequence TCR repertoires. Per donor, leukapheresis produced somewhere between about 0.94 and 8.9 billion PBMCs. General study outcomes and caveats: Sharing across a handful of donors was observed for about 4.8% of naive CD4, around 3.5% of naive CD8, over 2% of memory CD4, and about 0.4% of memory CD8 clonotypes. Based on pairwise subsampling, the degree of clonotype sharing among donors was expected to be affected by sequencing depth. Because the study included a small number of donors, the genetic and exposure-history diversity represented was limited. Compared with non-shared clonotypes, the clonotypes found in all four sorted-subset donors had higher generation probabilities. Sampling was limited to blood, and TCR repertoires in tissue likely differ from TCR repertoires in blood. Rarefaction of sorted-subset datasets indicated incomplete sequencing despite the large sequencing depth. Naive subsets generally had larger estimated clonotype richness than memory subsets did.

CDR3 length: 14 amino acids, cysteine to phenylalanine. Only CDR3 DNA is held: 42 bases, read in frame from base 1. V drops 2 bases and J drops 7 bases, leaving 12 bases in between. The germline V gene gives CDR1 as SGHRS and CDR2 as YFSETQ. Comments on this clone: Its antigen is not yet known. It has no much larger one-base neighbor in the sample; base qualities were not kept.

The donors were healthy, HIV-negative adults with no recently reported acute infections or vaccinations. Only Caucasian adults living in Nashville, Tennessee, USA were represented among the donors. CD4+ T cells were enriched through magnetic negative selection, after which naive cells were positively selected on CD45RA and the remaining negative fraction served as the memory subset. Blood was obtained by leukapheresis, after which PBMCs were separated by Ficoll-Histopaque density gradient centrifugation and cryopreserved in liquid nitrogen vapor phase. Purity and quantity of every magnetically sorted T cell population were checked by analytical flow cytometry. Each sorted fraction had its genomic DNA isolated and then quantified by UV absorbance on a Nanodrop 2000c. TCR CDR3 regions were amplified from genomic DNA by multiplex PCR using the deep immunoSEQ assay. Extracted genomic DNA from each cell subset was spread evenly across all wells of several immunoSEQ 96-well plates, with each plate serving as a replicate. For sorted subsets, approximately 0.2 ug of genomic DNA, equivalent to around 29,000 T cell genomes, went into each replicate PCR. Purified libraries were quantified with a Qubit 3.0 fluorometer, sized on a Bioanalyzer 2100, and re-quantified with the KAPA Library Quantification kit. Each immunoSEQ 96-well plate was sequenced on its own single-read 150-cycle Illumina NextSeq 550 flow cell. In the authors' own workflow: The immunoSEQ output contained only junctional sequences without quality scores, so filtering could not match that applied to full-length reads. To assign V/J genes and CDR3, sequences were annotated using PyIR, a Python wrapper for IgBLAST v1.9, with IMGT germline references. Reads were filtered out if the reads had weak V/J assignments (E-value above 1e-6), no CDR3, stop codons, out-of-frame junctions, or ambiguous translated residues. V3J clonotypes were defined as sequences sharing the same inferred V gene, J gene, and CDR3 amino acid sequence. Percentage overlap between repertoires was computed as shared unique clonotypes divided by the size of the smaller repertoire. Three approaches were used to assess repertoire richness: RTK rarefaction, the Chao1 estimator, and Recon v2.1 estimates of unobserved clonotypes. Generation probabilities were computed with OLGA for all TCRbeta clonotypes obtained by the gDNA method from four donors. This is the immuneACCESS table as TCRdb keeps it, with only in-frame sequences that have V and J called. A part of the clones is gone; compared with another copy, unresolved V genes explain less than half, and the rest is unexplained. V, J and clone size were drawn from that table, and D and trimming were deduced from the DNA. The sample profile shows about 2.4 million clones; over 85% of them were found once. The ten largest clones take up 0.36% of the sample.

This chain is built from TRBV5-1 and TRBJ2-2, with the D gene too uncertain to name. The sequence was obtained from a man aged 18 to 30 in good health. Some clones in this sample may be carry-over from other donors' samples. The sample was naive CD4+ T cells from PBMCs. The label giving this sample's cell subset or site can be read as: CD45RA+ positively selected. The encoded CDR3 is CASSFGVFGGELFF. The base sequence is TGCGCCAGCAGCTTTGGGGTGTTCGGCGGGGAGCTGTTTTTT.